The rows below give T cell receptor beta chains drawn from one sample of a study of blood T cells in healthy people across ages. TCRdb re-derived calls from the 5' RACE reads in MiXCR, one entry per CDR3 protein. Here the sample spans 1.4 million or so distinct CDR3 sequences, approximately 42% being singletons. Sequencing was performed on blood. The receptor source for this set is a woman in her late teens or twenties in good health. The CDR3 runs from the conserved cysteine through the conserved F or W. Each record gives: clone size, J gene, D gene, V gene, CDR3 protein, CDR3 DNA. A D gene is named only where the DNA matches it firmly. The size field is filled for only some rows; it gives once, few, many or a size class.

NA	TRBJ2-7	TRBD1	TRBV4-3	CASSLQKGQSYEQYF	TGCGCCAGCAGCCTCCAAAAGGGACAGAGCTACGAGCAGTACTTC
NA	TRBJ2-7	NA	TRBV7-9	CASTTATTPYEQYF	TGTGCCAGCACCACAGCCACGACCCCCTACGAGCAGTACTTC
few	TRBJ2-3	TRBD2	TRBV20-1	CSAIRLASVPDTQYF	TGCAGTGCCATAAGACTAGCATCCGTCCCAGATACGCAGTATTTT
NA	TRBJ2-2	NA	TRBV5-1	CASSLGIGPANTGELFF	TGCGCCAGCAGCTTGGGTATTGGCCCCGCGAACACCGGGGAGCTGTTTTTT
NA	TRBJ1-1	NA	TRBV5-1	CASSLQTMNTEAFF	TGCGCCAGCAGCTTACAGACTATGAACACTGAAGCTTTCTTT
NA	TRBJ2-1	TRBD2	TRBV13	CASSSATSGRAIEQFF	TGTGCCAGCAGCTCCGCGACTAGCGGGAGGGCCATTGAGCAGTTCTTC
NA	TRBJ2-1	TRBD1	TRBV28	CASSLVLGQGHNEQFF	TGTGCCAGCAGTTTAGTGTTGGGACAGGGCCACAATGAGCAGTTCTTC
NA	TRBJ1-2	NA	TRBV6-2/TRBV6-3	CASSYTLTADYGYTF	TGTGCCAGCAGTTACACCTTGACAGCAGACTATGGCTACACCTTC
NA	TRBJ2-7	NA	TRBV11-1	CASSSPLGYEQYF	TGTGCCAGCAGCTCCCCCTTGGGTTACGAGCAGTACTTC
NA	TRBJ1-2	NA	TRBV7-2	CASSVGRLNGYTF	TGTGCCAGCAGCGTAGGAAGGTTGAATGGCTACACCTTC
few	TRBJ1-2	NA	TRBV20-1	CRGSGGLAYGYTF	TGCAGGGGAAGCGGGGGGCTCGCCTATGGCTACACCTTC
many	TRBJ2-1	NA	TRBV9	CASSVAPGNEQFF	TGTGCCAGCAGCGTAGCCCCGGGAAATGAGCAGTTCTTC
NA	TRBJ2-1	TRBD2	TRBV29-1	CSTGLAGDLSYNERFF	TGCAGCACAGGACTAGCGGGAGATTTATCCTACAATGAGCGGTTCTTC
few	TRBJ2-3	NA	TRBV7-2	CASSSTRSTDTQYF	TGTGCCAGCAGCTCCACTAGGAGCACAGATACGCAGTATTTT
NA	TRBJ1-2	NA	TRBV7-6	CASSWGRQDYGYTF	TGTGCCAGCAGCTGGGGACGACAGGACTATGGCTACACCTTC
NA	TRBJ1-1	NA	TRBV7-9	CASSYFRTALNTEAFF	TGTGCCAGCAGCTACTTTCGGACAGCCCTGAACACTGAAGCTTTCTTT